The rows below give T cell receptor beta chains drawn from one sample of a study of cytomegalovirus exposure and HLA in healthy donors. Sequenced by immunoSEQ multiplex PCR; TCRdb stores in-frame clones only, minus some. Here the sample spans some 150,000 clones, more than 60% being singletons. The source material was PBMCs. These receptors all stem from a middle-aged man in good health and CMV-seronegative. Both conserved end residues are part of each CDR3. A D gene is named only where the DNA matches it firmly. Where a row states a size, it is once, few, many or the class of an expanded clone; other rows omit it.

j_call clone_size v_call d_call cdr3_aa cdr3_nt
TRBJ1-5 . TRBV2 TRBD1 CASSEAGTVISPQHF TGTGCCAGCAGTGAAGCCGGGACAGTGATCAGCCCCCAGCATTTT
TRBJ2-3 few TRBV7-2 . CASSPFGGPTDTQYF TGTGCCAGCAGCCCTTTCGGGGGGCCCACAGATACGCAGTATTTT
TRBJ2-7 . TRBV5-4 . CASSLASLGTYSYEQYF TGTGCCAGCAGCTTGGCCTCTCTCGGGACATATTCCTACGAGCAGTACTTC
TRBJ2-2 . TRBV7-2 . CASSLGGPWGELFF TGTGCCAGCAGCTTAGGAGGGCCCTGGGGGGAGCTGTTTTTT
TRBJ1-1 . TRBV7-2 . CASSLDFRGTEAFF TGTGCTAGCAGTCTAGATTTTAGGGGCACTGAAGCTTTCTTT
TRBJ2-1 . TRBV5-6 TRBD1 CASSLIQGVDEQFF TGTGCCAGCAGCTTGATACAGGGGGTGGATGAGCAGTTCTTC
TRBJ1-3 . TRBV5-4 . CASSATGLGNTIYF TGTGCCAGCAGCGCGACAGGTCTTGGAAACACCATATATTTT
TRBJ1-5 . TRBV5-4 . CASSLEGSNQPQHF TGTGCCAGCAGCTTGGAGGGGAGCAATCAGCCCCAGCATTTT
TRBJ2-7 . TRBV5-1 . CASSRPEQGTYEQYF TGCGCCAGCAGCCGACCGGAGCAGGGTACCTACGAGCAGTACTTC
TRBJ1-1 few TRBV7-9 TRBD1 CASSSGQGTEAFF TGTGCCAGCAGTTCGGGACAGGGCACTGAAGCTTTCTTT
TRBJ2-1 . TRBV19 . CASSHRGAAEQFF TGTGCCAGTAGCCACCGGGGGGCGGCTGAGCAGTTCTTC
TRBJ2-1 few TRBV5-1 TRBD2 CASSIPGLGCEQFF TGCGCCAGCAGCATACCGGGACTAGGTTGTGAGCAGTTCTTC
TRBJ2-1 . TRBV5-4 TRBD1 CASSETGQGDYNEQFF TGTGCCAGCAGCGAAACCGGACAGGGGGACTACAATGAGCAGTTCTTC
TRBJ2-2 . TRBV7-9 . CAGLIQEAANTGELFF TGTGCCGGTTTGATTCAGGAGGCAGCGAACACCGGGGAGCTGTTTTTT
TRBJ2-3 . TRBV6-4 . CASSPTRGGGTDTQYF TGTGCCAGCAGCCCCACACGAGGCGGGGGCACAGATACGCAGTATTTT
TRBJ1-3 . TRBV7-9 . CASSLVGPGNTIYF TGTGCCAGCAGCTTAGTGGGCCCTGGAAACACCATATATTTT